This T cell receptor beta chain stems from a study of identifying expanded T cells in peripheral blood. Study results and caveats: Across healthy donors, higher total template counts meant significantly greater approximately two-week count variance. Over two and four weeks, about 15 and 19 clones changed, versus approximately 1.2 between replicates.

Healthy donors had no documented immune events, such as infections, while sampled. As regards this clone: Its antigen remains unidentified.

Profiling relied on immunoSEQ multiplex PCR, and the TCRdb table lists in-frame clones only, not all of them. The repertoire consists of about 94,000 clones, with 70% to 90% occurring once and the leading ten covering 5.5% to 6%. The CDR3 consists of 14 residues. CDR1 LNHDA and CDR2 SQIVND come from the germline V gene (reference sequence). V gave up 2 bases and J gave up 2 bases, with 7 bases separating them. The source of this sequence is a person between 18 and 75 years old in good health. The chain joins TRBV19 to TRBJ1-5, with D maybe TRBD1 (5 bases). The specimen was blood. CDR3 sequence reads: CASSIKGGNQPQHF. The CDR3 bases are TGTGCCAGTAGTATAAAAGGGGGCAATCAGCCCCAGCATTTT.